The 18 T cell receptor beta chains below were found in one sample sequenced in a study of blood T cell repertoires in COVID-19. Some clones are missing from TCRdb's copy, which holds only in-frame ones; the method was immunoSEQ multiplex PCR. Here the sample spans approximately 260,000 clones, about 88% being singletons. Sequenced sample: peripheral blood. Source of these receptors: a woman in her thirties or forties who had recovered from COVID-19.

The chain uses TRBV15 and TRBJ2-7, with 10 bases matching TRBD1. J gave up 7 bases and V 3 bases, and 3 bases lay outside the gene matches. The CDR3 consists of 13 residues. The germline CDR1 and CDR2 sequences are LNHNV and YYDKDF (reference sequence). CDR3 region: CATSSGTGEEQYF. The CDR3 nucleotides read TGTGCCACCAGCAGCGGGACAGGGGAAGAGCAGTACTTC.

This CDR3 reads CATSRGFSSYNEQFF. The DNA for the CDR3 is TGTGCCACCAGCAGAGGGTTTAGCTCCTACAATGAGCAGTTCTTC. V usage is TRBV15 and J usage is TRBJ2-1; the D is unclear. The CDR3 loop spans 15 amino acids. Germline assignment: CDR1 LNHNV and CDR2 YYDKDF (reference sequence). The V gene lost 1 base and the J gene lost 0 bases, with 7 bases spanning the gap.

V gene TRBV2 combines with J gene TRBJ2-7, with D maybe TRBD1 (5 bases). Germline V gene lookup returns CDR1 SNHLY and CDR2 FYNNEI. This CDR3 comprises 16 residues. V was cut by 8 bases and J by 0 bases, with 20 bases left in between. This chain's CDR3 is CASGIPRVASSYEQYF. CDR3 nucleotides: TGTGCCAGCGGGATCCCCAGGGTAGCCAGCTCCTACGAGCAGTACTTC.

The chain joins TRBV6-2 or TRBV6-3 to TRBJ1-5, with TRBD1 as a possible D gene (5 bases). V lost 4 bases and J 2 bases, leaving 18 bases between the germline ends. This CDR3 is 17 amino acids long. Germline V gene sequence: CDR1 MNHEY, CDR2 SVGEGT. Here the CDR3 DNA reads TGTGCCAGCAGTTTGCGGTTGGGGGGAAGGGGCAATCAGCCCCAGCATTTT. Its protein product is CASSLRLGGRGNQPQHF.

The chain recombines TRBV5-1 with TRBJ1-1; TRBD1 might be the D (5 bases). There are 15 residues in the CDR3. Germline-derived CDR1 and CDR2 are SGHRS and YFSETQ. The V end was cut by 3 bases, the J end by 0 bases, with 12 bases between. CDR3 in DNA: TGCGCCAGCAGCTACACAGGCGGGGTGAACACTGAAGCTTTCTTT. Its protein product is CASSYTGGVNTEAFF.

V gene TRBV3-1 (or the pseudogene TRBV3-2) combines with J gene TRBJ2-7, with 13 bases matching TRBD2. This CDR3 contains 19 residues. Germline CDR1 and CDR2: LGHDT and YNNKEL (reference sequence). J lost 5 bases, V lost 2 bases, and 15 bases had no gene match. CDR3 bases: TGTGCCAGCAGCCAATATTTGGGTGGGACTAGCGGGACCCCCGACGAGCAGTACTTC. It encodes CASSQYLGGTSGTPDEQYF.

The chain has TRBV19 and TRBJ1-4, with D unresolved. The CDR3 contains 20 residues. Germline CDR1 and CDR2: LNHDA and SQIVND (reference sequence). Trimming shortened V by 4 bases and J by 8 bases, and 32 bases separated the two germline ends. CDR3 nucleotide sequence: TGTGCCAGTAGTAAGCCCCCGGGGTTTTCCCGGAATAGTCCCGGGGAAAAACTGTTTTTT. Protein product: CASSKPPGFSRNSPGEKLFF.

The chain joins TRBV27 to TRBJ2-7; D unclear. Looked up from germline, CDR1 is MNHEY and CDR2 is SMNVEV (reference sequence). Trimming pared 0 bases from V and 2 bases from J, leaving 8 bases between. This CDR3 spans 14 amino acids. For the CDR3, the DNA is TGTGCCAGCAGTTTATCGTGGCAGACCTACGAGCAGTACTTC. It translates to CASSLSWQTYEQYF.

The V call is TRBV19, the J call TRBJ1-4; D call uncertain. This CDR3 has 12 amino acids. The ends were cut back, 5 bases at V and 7 bases at J, with 8 bases in the middle. Germline lookup yields CDR1 LNHDA and CDR2 SQIVND (reference sequence). The CDR3: CASSPSGEKLFF. The CDR3 DNA is TGTGCCAGTAGTCCGTCGGGTGAAAAACTGTTTTTT.

This rearrangement joins TRBV3-1 (or the pseudogene TRBV3-2) to TRBJ2-1; 12 nucleotides agree with TRBD2. Germline assignment: CDR1 LGHDT and CDR2 YNNKEL (reference sequence). CDR3 size: 15 residues. V was clipped by 4 bases and J by 8 bases; unmatched bases: 6. CDR3 in amino acids: CASSPGLAGIDEQFF. Written as DNA, the CDR3 is TGTGCCAGCAGCCCAGGACTAGCGGGAATTGATGAGCAGTTCTTC.

V is TRBV9 and J is TRBJ2-3, with D tentatively TRBD1 (6 bases). The CDR3 runs to 13 residues. Germline loops: CDR1 SGDLS, CDR2 YYNGEE. V was clipped by 4 bases and J by 7 bases, with 13 bases between them. The CDR3, as DNA: TGTGCCAGCAGCACCTCGGACAGATATACGCAGTATTTT. Its translation: CASSTSDRYTQYF. Drawing the rest from reference TRBV9 and TRBJ2-3, the complete variable domain is DSGVTQTPKHLITATGQRVTLRCSPRSGDLSVYWYQQSLDQGLQFLIQYYNGEERAKGNILERFSAQQFPDLHSELNLSSLELGDSALYFCASSTSDRYTQYFGPGTRLTVL.

The chain has TRBV7-2 and TRBJ2-3; 8 bases are shared with TRBD2. This CDR3 has 16 residues. Germline loops: CDR1 SGHTA, CDR2 FQGNSA. V lost 1 base to trimming and J lost 4 bases; unmatched junction nucleotides: 7. In DNA, the CDR3 is TGTGCCAGCAGCTTAGAGGGTGCGGGAGGTGCAGATACGCAGTATTTT. It translates to CASSLEGAGGADTQYF.

There are a few counts of this clone. V and J are TRBV7-8 and TRBJ1-2; D not resolved. This CDR3 is 14 amino acids long. In germline, CDR1 is SGHVS, CDR2 FQNEAQ. Between the trimmed V and J ends, which lost 2 bases and 3 bases, there was a span of 10 bases. The DNA for the CDR3 is TGTGCCAGCAGCTTAACGGAGGGATACTATGGCTACACCTTC. This codes for CASSLTEGYYGYTF. Full variable domain (rest looked up from reference TRBV7-8 and TRBJ1-2): GAGVSQSPRYKVAKRGQDVALRCDPISGHVSLFWYQQALGQGPEFLTYFQNEAQLDKSGLPSDRFFAERPEGSVSTLKIQRTQQEDSAVYLCASSLTEGYYGYTFGSGTRLTVV.

The chain links TRBV5-6 to TRBJ2-1; D is possibly TRBD2 (5 bases). The CDR3 spans 15 residues. Trimming took 1 base from V and 5 from J, leaving 13 bases between them. Germline CDR1 reads SGHDT; CDR2 reads YYEEEE. This chain's CDR3 is CASSLRDIRHNEQFF. The CDR3, as DNA: TGTGCCAGCAGCTTGCGGGATATTAGGCACAATGAGCAGTTCTTC.

The V call is TRBV5-4, the J call TRBJ2-4, with D possibly TRBD1 on 5 matching bases. Germline CDR1 and CDR2: SGHNT and YYREEE (reference sequence). This CDR3 spans 15 amino acids. Deletions cut 4 bases from V and 3 bases from J, with 14 bases between. The CDR3 loop reads CASSAWGVVKNIQYF. The CDR3 DNA reads TGTGCCAGCAGCGCGTGGGGCGTCGTCAAAAACATTCAGTACTTC.

This chain links TRBV10-2 with TRBJ2-3; 8 bases are a match to TRBD1. The V gene's germline CDR1 is WSHSY and CDR2 SAAADI. The trim removed 4 bases at V and 1 base at J, leaving 10 bases unmatched. The CDR3 totals 17 residues. Here the CDR3 DNA reads TGCGCCAGCAGTGCCCGAAGACCGGGACAGGGCACAGATACGCAGTATTTT. This sequence encodes CASSARRPGQGTDTQYF.

The chain recombines TRBV28 with TRBJ1-5, with TRBD1 matching 7 bases. Germline V CDR1 and CDR2: MDHEN, SYDVKM. With V trimmed by 6 bases and J by 4 bases, 0 bases remained unmatched. This CDR3 region has 12 residues. The CDR3 coding sequence is TGTGCCAGCAGGACAGGGAATCAGCCCCAGCATTTT. Amino acids: CASRTGNQPQHF.

This clone was counted between two and nine times. The V gene is TRBV30, the J gene TRBJ1-5; no clear D. The germline V gene has CDR1 GTSNPN and CDR2 SVGIG (reference sequence). This CDR3 is 15 amino acids long. V lost 0 bases and J 3 bases, leaving 12 bases between the germline ends. The CDR3 DNA follows: TGTGCCTGGAGTGTGGCAGGTTTAATCAATCAGCCCCAGCATTTT. Translated, it gives CAWSVAGLINQPQHF.